Listed below are T cell receptor beta chains from one sample, sequenced in a study of blood T cells in healthy people across ages. TCRdb analysed the 5' RACE reads with MiXCR anew, one entry per CDR3 protein. This sample has hundreds of thousands of distinct CDR3 sequences, with roughly 25% found just once. The sample was also reused in another study, on T cells of mothers and their children.

Sequenced input: blood. The receptors come from a boy aged 5-17 years in good health. Both conserved end residues are part of each CDR3. D genes are given only for firm matches. Expanded clones are given a class, and other clones once, few, many or no size at all.

clone_size: -
v_call: TRBV5-1
d_call: -
j_call: TRBJ1-3
cdr3_aa: CASSLGDTSGNTIYF
cdr3_nt: TGCGCCAGCAGCTTGGGGGATACCTCTGGAAACACCATATATTTT

clone_size: -
v_call: TRBV4-1
d_call: TRBD2
j_call: TRBJ2-5
cdr3_aa: CASSLRGLAGGPETQYF
cdr3_nt: TGCGCCAGCAGCCTAAGAGGACTAGCGGGAGGGCCAGAGACCCAGTACTTC

clone_size: -
v_call: TRBV7-2
d_call: -
j_call: TRBJ2-2
cdr3_aa: CASSLRSGRRTNTGELFF
cdr3_nt: TGTGCCAGCAGCCTAAGATCTGGCAGACGCACGAACACCGGGGAGCTGTTTTTT

clone_size: -
v_call: TRBV29-1
d_call: -
j_call: TRBJ2-3
cdr3_aa: CSVLPGTDTQYF
cdr3_nt: TGCAGCGTTCTCCCGGGAACAGATACGCAGTATTTT

clone_size: -
v_call: TRBV3-1
d_call: -
j_call: TRBJ1-4
cdr3_aa: CASSQRATNEKLFF
cdr3_nt: TGTGCCAGCAGCCAACGGGCAACTAATGAAAAACTGTTTTTT

clone_size: -
v_call: TRBV7-9
d_call: -
j_call: TRBJ2-1
cdr3_aa: CASSFLEAFNEQFF
cdr3_nt: TGTGCCAGCAGCTTCCTCGAGGCATTCAATGAGCAGTTCTTC

clone_size: few
v_call: TRBV4-3
d_call: TRBD1
j_call: TRBJ2-4
cdr3_aa: CASSHFQQGSSKNIQYF
cdr3_nt: TGCGCCAGCAGCCATTTTCAACAGGGGTCGTCCAAAAACATTCAGTACTTC

clone_size: -
v_call: TRBV5-1
d_call: -
j_call: TRBJ2-7
cdr3_aa: CASSFPGAAYEQYF
cdr3_nt: TGCGCCAGCAGCTTCCCAGGGGCGGCCTACGAGCAGTACTTC

clone_size: -
v_call: TRBV13
d_call: -
j_call: TRBJ2-4
cdr3_aa: CASSSLEVAKNIQYF
cdr3_nt: TGTGCCAGCAGCTCCCTGGAAGTAGCCAAAAACATTCAGTACTTC

clone_size: -
v_call: TRBV20-1
d_call: -
j_call: TRBJ2-5
cdr3_aa: CSASSSTTVQETQYF
cdr3_nt: TGCAGTGCTAGCTCGTCAACTACGGTACAAGAGACCCAGTACTTC

clone_size: -
v_call: TRBV7-2
d_call: -
j_call: TRBJ2-3
cdr3_aa: CASTLPRADTQYF
cdr3_nt: TGTGCCAGCACCTTACCCAGAGCAGATACGCAGTATTTT

clone_size: -
v_call: TRBV14
d_call: TRBD1
j_call: TRBJ2-7
cdr3_aa: CASSLDRGIYEQYF
cdr3_nt: TGTGCCAGCAGCCTAGACAGGGGAATCTACGAGCAGTACTTC

clone_size: few
v_call: TRBV11-2
d_call: TRBD1
j_call: TRBJ2-7
cdr3_aa: CASSWGQGPSYEQYF
cdr3_nt: TGTGCCAGCAGCTGGGGACAGGGCCCCTCCTACGAGCAGTACTTC

clone_size: -
v_call: TRBV29-1
d_call: -
j_call: TRBJ1-2
cdr3_aa: CSVDRGKGYGYTF
cdr3_nt: TGCAGCGTCGATCGGGGGAAAGGCTATGGCTACACCTTC

clone_size: few
v_call: TRBV9
d_call: TRBD1
j_call: TRBJ2-5
cdr3_aa: CASSVQGAPETQYF
cdr3_nt: TGTGCCAGCAGCGTCCAGGGGGCCCCAGAGACCCAGTACTTC

clone_size: -
v_call: TRBV3-1
d_call: TRBD2
j_call: TRBJ2-7
cdr3_aa: CASSPRIAGGGYEQYF
cdr3_nt: TGTGCCAGCAGCCCCCGAATAGCGGGAGGGGGCTACGAGCAGTACTTC

clone_size: few
v_call: TRBV4-2
d_call: -
j_call: TRBJ1-1
cdr3_aa: CASSPRRGGSYTEAFF
cdr3_nt: TGTGCCAGCAGCCCGCGAAGGGGGGGAAGTTACACTGAAGCTTTCTTT

clone_size: many
v_call: TRBV6-5
d_call: TRBD1
j_call: TRBJ2-7
cdr3_aa: CASSYDRQGAYEQYF
cdr3_nt: TGTGCCAGCAGTTACGATCGGCAGGGGGCTTACGAGCAGTACTTC

clone_size: -
v_call: TRBV29-1
d_call: -
j_call: TRBJ2-5
cdr3_aa: CSVEATLAQETQYF
cdr3_nt: TGCAGCGTTGAAGCCACCCTTGCCCAAGAGACCCAGTACTTC

clone_size: -
v_call: TRBV28
d_call: -
j_call: TRBJ1-2
cdr3_aa: CASSSELLPMGGYTF
cdr3_nt: TGTGCCAGCAGTTCCGAACTACTTCCGATGGGGGGCTACACCTTC

clone_size: few
v_call: TRBV4-1
d_call: TRBD2
j_call: TRBJ2-7
cdr3_aa: CASSPGGIPYEQYF
cdr3_nt: TGCGCCAGCAGCCCGGGAGGAATCCCCTACGAGCAGTACTTC

clone_size: -
v_call: TRBV6-5
d_call: TRBD2
j_call: TRBJ2-1
cdr3_aa: CASRGTSVSYNEQFF
cdr3_nt: TGTGCCAGCAGGGGGACTAGCGTTTCCTACAATGAGCAGTTCTTC

clone_size: -
v_call: TRBV7-2
d_call: -
j_call: TRBJ1-2
cdr3_aa: CASSANPGGNYGYTF
cdr3_nt: TGTGCCAGCAGCGCCAACCCGGGGGGCAACTATGGCTACACCTTC

clone_size: -
v_call: TRBV24-1
d_call: -
j_call: TRBJ2-1
cdr3_aa: CATVGGQYNEQFF
cdr3_nt: TGTGCCACCGTGGGGGGACAGTACAATGAGCAGTTCTTC

clone_size: -
v_call: TRBV5-5
d_call: -
j_call: TRBJ1-4
cdr3_aa: CASSLGGRGEKLFF
cdr3_nt: TGTGCCAGCAGCTTGGGGGGGCGCGGTGAAAAACTGTTTTTT

clone_size: few
v_call: TRBV20-1
d_call: -
j_call: TRBJ2-4
cdr3_aa: CSARGNSSAKNIQYF
cdr3_nt: TGCAGTGCTAGGGGTAACTCAAGTGCCAAAAACATTCAGTACTTC